This entry concerns a single TCR beta chain. Its antigen is still unknown. The length of the CDR3 is 13 residues. Trimming pared 6 bases from V and 5 bases from J, leaving 13 bases between. The germline gives CDR1 MDHEN, CDR2 SYDVKM. This sample was taken from a study of T cell responses to AZD1222 COVID-19 vaccine. General study findings and limits: Breadth and depth of Spike-specific TCRs rose after two AZD1222 doses. Within unmutated variant regions lay the reported targets of nearly half of spike-specific TCRs. Donors, mostly white British, included more females; clonal diversity was possibly underestimated.

Sequencing used immunoSEQ multiplex PCR; TCRdb keeps in-frame clones, though not all of them. The sample records 100,000 to 150,000 clones, 75% to 95% being singletons. The V gene is TRBV28, the J gene TRBJ2-5; D not certain. This clonotype was obtained from an adult in good health. The specimen was peripheral blood, collected on day 0 of AZD1222 vaccination. The CDR3 sequence is CASSPSFGETQYF. Here the CDR3 DNA reads TGTGCCAGCAGCCCCTCCTTTGGGGAGACCCAGTACTTC.